This entry concerns a single TCR beta chain. The data were produced by immunoSEQ multiplex PCR, yet TCRdb's version contains in-frame clones alone and is incomplete. Among about 79,000 clones listed, about 90% were seen once. The sample originates from a study of T cell changes during pregnancy in multiple sclerosis. The CDR3 is 11 residues long. V was pared by 7 bases and J by 7 bases, with 9 bases between. Germline lookup yields CDR1 MNHNS and CDR2 SASEGT. Sequences were derived from CD4+ T cells from peripheral blood mononuclear cells, sampled in the second trimester of pregnancy. The receptor was derived from a female donor with multiple sclerosis, enrolled in a pregnancy study. The genes are TRBV6-1 and TRBJ2-3; D is ambiguous. The CDR3 loop reads CASTLGNTQYF. DNA of the CDR3: TGTGCCAGCACGCTTGGCAATACGCAGTATTTT.